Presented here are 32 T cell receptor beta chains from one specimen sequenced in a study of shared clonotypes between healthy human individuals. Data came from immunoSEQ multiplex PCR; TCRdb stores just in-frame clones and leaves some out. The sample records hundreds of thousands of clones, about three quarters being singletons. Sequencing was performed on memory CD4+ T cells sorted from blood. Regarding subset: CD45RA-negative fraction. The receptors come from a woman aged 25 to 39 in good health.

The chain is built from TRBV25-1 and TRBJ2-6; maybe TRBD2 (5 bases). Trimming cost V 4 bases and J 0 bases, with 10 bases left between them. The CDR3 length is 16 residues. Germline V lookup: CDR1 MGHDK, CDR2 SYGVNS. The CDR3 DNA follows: TGTGCCAGCAGTGGGACTGGTGTCTCTGGGGCCAACGTCCTGACTTTC. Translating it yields CASSGTGVSGANVLTF.

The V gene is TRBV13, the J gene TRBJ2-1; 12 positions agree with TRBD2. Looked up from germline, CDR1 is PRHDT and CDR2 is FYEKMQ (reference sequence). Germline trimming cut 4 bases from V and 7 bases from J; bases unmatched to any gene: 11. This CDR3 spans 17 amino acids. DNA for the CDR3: TGTGCCAGCAGCTCCACCAGGACTAGCGGGAAGGTAAATGAGCAGTTCTTC. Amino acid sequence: CASSSTRTSGKVNEQFF. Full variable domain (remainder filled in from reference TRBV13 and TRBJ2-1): AAGVIQSPRHLIKEKRETATLKCYPIPRHDTVYWYQQGPGQDPQFLISFYEKMQSDKGSIPDRFSAQQFSDYHSELNMSSLELGDSALYFCASSSTRTSGKVNEQFFGPGTRLTVL.

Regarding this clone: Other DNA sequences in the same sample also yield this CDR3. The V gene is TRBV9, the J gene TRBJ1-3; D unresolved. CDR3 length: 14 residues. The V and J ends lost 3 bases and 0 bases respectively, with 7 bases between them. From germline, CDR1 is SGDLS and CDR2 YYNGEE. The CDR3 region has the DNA TGTGCCAGCAGCGGTCGGGGCTCTGGAAACACCATATATTTT. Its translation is CASSGRGSGNTIYF.

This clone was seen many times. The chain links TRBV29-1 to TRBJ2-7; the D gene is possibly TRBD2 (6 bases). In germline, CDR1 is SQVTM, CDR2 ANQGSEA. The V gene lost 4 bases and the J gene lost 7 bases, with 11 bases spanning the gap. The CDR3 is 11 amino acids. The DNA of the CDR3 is TGCAGCGTTGGACGGGGGAGGGAGCAGTACTTC. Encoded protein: CSVGRGREQYF.

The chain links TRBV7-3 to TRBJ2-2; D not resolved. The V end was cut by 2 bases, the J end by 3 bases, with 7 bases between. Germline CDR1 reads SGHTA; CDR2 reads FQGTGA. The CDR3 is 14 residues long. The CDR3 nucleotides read TGTGCCAGCAGCTTATCTCCAGACACCGGGGAGCTGTTTTTT. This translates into CASSLSPDTGELFF.

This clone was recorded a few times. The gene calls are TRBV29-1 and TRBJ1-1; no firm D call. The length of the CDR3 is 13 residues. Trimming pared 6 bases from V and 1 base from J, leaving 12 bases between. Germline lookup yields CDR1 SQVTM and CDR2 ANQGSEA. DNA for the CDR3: TGCAGCGTGCACCGGACGGGGAACACTGAAGCTTTCTTT. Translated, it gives CSVHRTGNTEAFF.

The CDR3 loop is CASSTPKNLNQPQHF. The CDR3 DNA reads as TGTGCCAGTAGTACGCCCAAAAATCTCAATCAGCCCCAGCATTTT. The chain links TRBV19 to TRBJ1-5, with D hard to call. The V and J ends lost 4 bases and 3 bases respectively, with 13 bases between them. The germline V gene encodes CDR1 LNHDA and CDR2 SQIVND (reference sequence). The CDR3 is 15 residues long. Combining the CDR3 with reference TRBV19 and TRBJ1-5 gives the whole variable domain DGGITQSPKYLFRKEGQNVTLSCEQNLNHDAMYWYRQDPGQGLRLIYYSQIVNDFQKGDIAEGYSVSREKKESFPLTVTSAQKNPTAFYLCASSTPKNLNQPQHFGDGTRLSIL.

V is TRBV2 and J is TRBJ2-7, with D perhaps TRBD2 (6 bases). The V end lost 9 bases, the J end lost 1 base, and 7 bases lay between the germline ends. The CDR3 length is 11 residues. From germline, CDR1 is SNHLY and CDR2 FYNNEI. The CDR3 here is CASGTSYEQYF. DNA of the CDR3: TGTGCCAGTGGGACTTCCTACGAGCAGTACTTC.

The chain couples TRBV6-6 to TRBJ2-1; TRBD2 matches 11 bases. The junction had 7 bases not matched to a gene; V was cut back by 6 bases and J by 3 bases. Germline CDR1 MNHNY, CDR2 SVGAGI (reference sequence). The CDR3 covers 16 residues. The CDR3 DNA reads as TGTGCCAGCAGCCCCGGGACTAGCGGATTCTACAATGAGCAGTTCTTC. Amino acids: CASSPGTSGFYNEQFF.

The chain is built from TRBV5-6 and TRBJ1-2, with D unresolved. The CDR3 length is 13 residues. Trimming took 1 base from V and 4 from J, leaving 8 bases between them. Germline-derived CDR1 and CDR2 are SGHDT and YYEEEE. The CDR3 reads CASSLSAAYGYTF. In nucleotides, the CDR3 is TGTGCCAGCAGCTTGTCTGCGGCCTATGGCTACACCTTC.

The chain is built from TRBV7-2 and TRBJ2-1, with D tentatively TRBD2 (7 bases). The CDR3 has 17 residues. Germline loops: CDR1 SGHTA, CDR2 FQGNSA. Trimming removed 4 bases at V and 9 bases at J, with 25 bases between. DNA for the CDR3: TGTGCCAGCAGCTGGATAATCGGAATCGGGGGAGGGGGTGAGCAGTTCTTC. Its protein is CASSWIIGIGGGGEQFF.

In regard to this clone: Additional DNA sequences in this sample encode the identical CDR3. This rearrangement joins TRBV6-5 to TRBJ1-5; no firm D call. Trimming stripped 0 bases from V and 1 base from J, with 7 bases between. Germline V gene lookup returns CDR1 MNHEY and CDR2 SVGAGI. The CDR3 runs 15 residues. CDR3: CASSYSFRSNQPQHF. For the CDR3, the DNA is TGTGCCAGCAGTTACTCTTTTAGGAGCAATCAGCCCCAGCATTTT.

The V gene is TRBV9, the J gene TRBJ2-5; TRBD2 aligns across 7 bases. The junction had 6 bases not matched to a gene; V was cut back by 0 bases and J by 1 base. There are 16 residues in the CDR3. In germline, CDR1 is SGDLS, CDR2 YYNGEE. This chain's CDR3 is CASSVGGRGIQETQYF. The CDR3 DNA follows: TGTGCCAGCAGCGTAGGTGGGCGGGGGATCCAAGAGACCCAGTACTTC.

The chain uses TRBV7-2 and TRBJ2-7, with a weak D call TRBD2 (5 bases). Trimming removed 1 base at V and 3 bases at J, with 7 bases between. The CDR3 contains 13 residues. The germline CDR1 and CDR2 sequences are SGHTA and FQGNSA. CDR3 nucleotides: TGTGCCAGCAGCTTAGATACTAGCTACGAGCAGTACTTC. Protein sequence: CASSLDTSYEQYF.

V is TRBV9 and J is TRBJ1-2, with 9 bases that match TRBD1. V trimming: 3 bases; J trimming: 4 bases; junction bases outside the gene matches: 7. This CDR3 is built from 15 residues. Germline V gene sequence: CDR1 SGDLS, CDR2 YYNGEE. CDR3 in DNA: TGTGCCAGCAGCGGTACTTGGGACAGGGCCTATGGCTACACCTTC. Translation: CASSGTWDRAYGYTF.

The CDR3 DNA reads TGTGCCAGCAGCCCTCTGACAGGGGATGTAGTGACCCAGTACTTC. This sequence encodes CASSPLTGDVVTQYF. The V and J genes are TRBV5-4 and TRBJ2-5; 8 bases are a match to TRBD1. The CDR3 extends over 15 amino acids. Germline V lookup: CDR1 SGHNT, CDR2 YYREEE (reference sequence). The trim removed 4 bases at V and 7 bases at J, leaving 12 bases unmatched.

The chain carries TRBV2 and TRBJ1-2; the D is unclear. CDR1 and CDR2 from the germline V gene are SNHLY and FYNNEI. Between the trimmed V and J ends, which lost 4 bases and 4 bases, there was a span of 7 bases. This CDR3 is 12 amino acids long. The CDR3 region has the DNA TGTGCCAGCAGTGCGGAAGGCTATGGCTACACCTTC. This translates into CASSAEGYGYTF.

CDR3 in amino acids: CASSKRGAGDQETQYF. Here the CDR3 DNA reads TGTGCCAGCAGCAAACGGGGAGCGGGAGATCAAGAGACCCAGTACTTC. The chain is built from TRBV6-6 and TRBJ2-5; 8 positions match TRBD2. The germline V gene has CDR1 MNHNY and CDR2 SVGAGI (reference sequence). The CDR3 covers 16 residues. Trimming at V came to 6 bases and at J to 2 bases, leaving 11 bases not matched to a gene.

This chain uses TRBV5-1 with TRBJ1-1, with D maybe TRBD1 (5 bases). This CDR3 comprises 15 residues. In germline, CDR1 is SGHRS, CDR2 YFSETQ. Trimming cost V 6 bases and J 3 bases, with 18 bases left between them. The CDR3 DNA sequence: TGCGCCAGCACAAGGGGTCATATGGGAGACACTGAAGCTTTCTTT. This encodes CASTRGHMGDTEAFF.

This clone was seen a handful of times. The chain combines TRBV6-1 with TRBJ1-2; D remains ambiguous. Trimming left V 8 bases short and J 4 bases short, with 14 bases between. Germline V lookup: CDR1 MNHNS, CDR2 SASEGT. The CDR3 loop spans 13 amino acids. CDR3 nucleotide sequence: TGTGCCAGCCGAGCAGGATTGAGCTATGGCTACACCTTC. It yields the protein CASRAGLSYGYTF.

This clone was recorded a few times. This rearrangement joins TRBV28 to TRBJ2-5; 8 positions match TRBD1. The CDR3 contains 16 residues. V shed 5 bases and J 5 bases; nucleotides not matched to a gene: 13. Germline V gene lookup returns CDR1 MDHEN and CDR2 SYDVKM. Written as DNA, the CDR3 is TGTGCCAGCAGTAGACCTTCAGGGGGCGCGTTGGAGACCCAGTACTTC. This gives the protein CASSRPSGGALETQYF. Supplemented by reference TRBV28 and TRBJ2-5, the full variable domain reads DVKVTQSSRYLVKRTGEKVFLECVQDMDHENMFWYRQDPGLGLRLIYFSYDVKMKEKGDIPEGYSVSREKKERFSLILESASTNQTSMYLCASSRPSGGALETQYFGPGTRLLVL.

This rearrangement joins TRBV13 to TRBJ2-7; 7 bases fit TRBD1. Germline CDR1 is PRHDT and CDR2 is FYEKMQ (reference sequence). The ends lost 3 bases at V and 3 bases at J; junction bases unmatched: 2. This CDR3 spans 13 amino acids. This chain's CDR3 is CASSLNRGYEQYF. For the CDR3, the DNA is TGTGCCAGCAGCTTGAACAGGGGCTACGAGCAGTACTTC.

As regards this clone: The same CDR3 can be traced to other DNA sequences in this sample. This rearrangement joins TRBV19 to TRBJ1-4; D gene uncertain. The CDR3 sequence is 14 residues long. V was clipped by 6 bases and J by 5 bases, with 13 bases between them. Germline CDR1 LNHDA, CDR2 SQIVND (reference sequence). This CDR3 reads CASRRLATNEKLFF. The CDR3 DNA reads TGTGCCAGTAGACGGCTGGCCACAAATGAAAAACTGTTTTTT.

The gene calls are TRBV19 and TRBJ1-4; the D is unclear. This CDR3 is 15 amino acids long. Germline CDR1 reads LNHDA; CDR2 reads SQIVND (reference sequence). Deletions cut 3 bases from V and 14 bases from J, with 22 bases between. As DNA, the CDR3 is TGTGCCAGTAGTATTCGGGTACGGGGAATGAAAGGGCTGTTTTTT. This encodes CASSIRVRGMKGLFF.

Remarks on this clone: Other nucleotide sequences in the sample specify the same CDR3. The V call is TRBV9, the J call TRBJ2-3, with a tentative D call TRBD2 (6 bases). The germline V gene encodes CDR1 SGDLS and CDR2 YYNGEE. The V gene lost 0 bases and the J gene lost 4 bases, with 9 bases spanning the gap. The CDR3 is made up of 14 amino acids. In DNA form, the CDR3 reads TGTGCCAGCAGCGTAGGTGGGGGGTCAGATACGCAGTATTTT. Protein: CASSVGGGSDTQYF.

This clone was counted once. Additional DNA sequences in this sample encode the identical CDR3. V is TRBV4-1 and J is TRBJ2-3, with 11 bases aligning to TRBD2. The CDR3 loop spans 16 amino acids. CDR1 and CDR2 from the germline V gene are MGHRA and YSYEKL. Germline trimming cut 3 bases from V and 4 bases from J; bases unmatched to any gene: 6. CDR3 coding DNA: TGCGCCAGCAGCCAGGCGACTAGCGGGATCTCAGATACGCAGTATTTT. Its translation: CASSQATSGISDTQYF.

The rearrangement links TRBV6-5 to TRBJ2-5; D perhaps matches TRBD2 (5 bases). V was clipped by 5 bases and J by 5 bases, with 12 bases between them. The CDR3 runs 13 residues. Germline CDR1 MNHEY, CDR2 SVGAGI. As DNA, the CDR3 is TGTGCCAGCAGTCTCTTTGGGGAGGAGACCCAGTACTTC. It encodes CASSLFGEETQYF.

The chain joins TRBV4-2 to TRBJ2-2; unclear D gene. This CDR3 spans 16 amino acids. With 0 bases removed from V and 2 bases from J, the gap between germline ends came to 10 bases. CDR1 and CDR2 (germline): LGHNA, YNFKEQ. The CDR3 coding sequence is TGTGCCAGCAGCCAAGAACTCGCGGCAAACACCGGGGAGCTGTTTTTT. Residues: CASSQELAANTGELFF.

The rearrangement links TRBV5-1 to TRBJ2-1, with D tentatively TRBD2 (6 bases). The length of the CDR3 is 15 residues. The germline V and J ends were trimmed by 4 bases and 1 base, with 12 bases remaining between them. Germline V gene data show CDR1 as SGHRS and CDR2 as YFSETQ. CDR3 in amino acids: CASSPQSGSYNEQFF. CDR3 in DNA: TGCGCCAGCAGCCCCCAGAGCGGGTCCTACAATGAGCAGTTCTTC.

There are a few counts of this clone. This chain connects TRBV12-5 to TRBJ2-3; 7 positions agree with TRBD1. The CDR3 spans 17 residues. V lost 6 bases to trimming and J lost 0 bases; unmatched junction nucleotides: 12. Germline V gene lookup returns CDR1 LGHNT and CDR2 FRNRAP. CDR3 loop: CASGSSRQGPSTDTQYF. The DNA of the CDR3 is TGTGCTAGTGGATCCTCACGACAGGGACCAAGCACAGATACGCAGTATTTT.

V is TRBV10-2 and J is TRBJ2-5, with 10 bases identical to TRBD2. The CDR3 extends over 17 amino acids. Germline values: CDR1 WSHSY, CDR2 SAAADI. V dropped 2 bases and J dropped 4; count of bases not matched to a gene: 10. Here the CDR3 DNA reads TGCGCCAGCAGTGAGGCGGCTAGCGGGAGTCTTGGAGAGACCCAGTACTTC. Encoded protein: CASSEAASGSLGETQYF.

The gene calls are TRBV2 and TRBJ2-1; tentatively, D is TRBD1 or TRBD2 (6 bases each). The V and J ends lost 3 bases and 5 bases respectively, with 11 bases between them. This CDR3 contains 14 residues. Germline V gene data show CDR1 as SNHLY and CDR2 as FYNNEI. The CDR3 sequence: CASSDLRGHNEQFF. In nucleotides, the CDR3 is TGTGCCAGCAGTGATCTCCGGGGGCACAATGAGCAGTTCTTC. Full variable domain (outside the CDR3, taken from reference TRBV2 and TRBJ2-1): EPEVTQTPSHQVTQMGQEVILRCVPISNHLYFYWYRQILGQKVEFLVSFYNNEISEKSEIFDDQFSVERPDGSNFTLKIRSTKLEDSAMYFCASSDLRGHNEQFFGPGTRLTVL.